This is a list of T cell receptor beta chains from one sample in a study of blood T cell repertoires in COVID-19. Assay used: immunoSEQ multiplex PCR; TCRdb lists only in-frame clones, some missing. The table shows some 260,000 clones, with roughly 84% occurring only once. Sequenced: peripheral blood. These receptors originate from a woman between 18 and 30 years old with acute or convalescent COVID-19. CDR3s include the opening cysteine and the closing phenylalanine or tryptophan. Each record gives: clone size, J gene, D gene, V gene, CDR3 protein, CDR3 DNA. D genes are given only for firm matches. Rows give clone size only sometimes, using once, few, many, or a class for an expanded clone.

>.|TRBJ2-2|TRBD2|TRBV19
CARRLAGEWTGELFF
TGTGCCAGACGACTAGCGGGAGAATGGACCGGGGAGCTGTTTTTT
>.|TRBJ1-2|.|TRBV10-3
CAISEGGRGGGYTF
TGTGCCATCAGTGAGGGGGGCAGGGGCGGAGGCTACACCTTC
>.|TRBJ1-4|.|TRBV3-1/TRBV3-2
CASSVQDRSNEKLFF
TGTGCCAGCAGCGTCCAGGACAGATCTAATGAAAAACTGTTTTTT
>once|TRBJ2-7|TRBD1|TRBV28
CASSLGPTGGGYEQYF
TGTGCCAGCAGTTTAGGGCCGACAGGGGGGGGGTACGAGCAGTACTTC
>.|TRBJ1-1|.|TRBV27
CASSSYLGRSEAFF
TGTGCCAGCAGTTCCTACCTAGGGAGGTCGGAAGCTTTCTTT
>.|TRBJ2-7|TRBD2|TRBV5-1
CASSTTGTSGKSYEQYF
TGCGCCAGCAGCACCACCGGGACTAGCGGGAAGTCCTACGAGCAGTACTTC
>.|TRBJ1-2|TRBD1|TRBV20-1
CSASAGTDYGYTF
TGCAGTGCTAGTGCCGGGACAGACTATGGCTACACCTTC
>.|TRBJ2-1|TRBD2|TRBV6-2/TRBV6-3
CASSDHSGRFYNEQFF
TGTGCCAGCAGTGACCATAGCGGGAGGTTCTACAATGAGCAGTTCTTC
>.|TRBJ1-1|.|TRBV16
CASSQSSDTEAFF
TGTGCCAGCAGCCAATCTTCGGACACTGAAGCTTTCTTT
>.|TRBJ1-6|.|TRBV27
CASSTRSSYNSPLHF
TGTGCCAGCAGTACAAGGAGCTCCTATAATTCACCCCTCCACTTT
>.|TRBJ2-1|TRBD2|TRBV7-3
CASSLTPIPGRARNEQFF
TGTGCCAGCAGCTTAACACCGATCCCTGGGAGGGCGCGCAATGAGCAGTTCTTC
>.|TRBJ2-7|TRBD1|TRBV6-5
CASSPGGQGLYEQYF
TGTGCCAGCAGTCCAGGAGGACAGGGGCTTTACGAGCAGTACTTC
>.|TRBJ2-5|.|TRBV7-2
CASSLAAGSGETQYF
TGTGCCAGCAGCTTAGCCGCAGGGTCAGGAGAGACCCAGTACTTC
>.|TRBJ2-2|TRBD2|TRBV19
CASSPLAETGELFF
TGTGCCAGTAGTCCACTAGCGGAGACCGGGGAGCTGTTTTTT
>.|TRBJ2-7|TRBD2|TRBV6-1
CASSESGTSKEQYF
TGTGCCAGCAGTGAAAGTGGGACTAGCAAGGAGCAGTACTTC
>.|TRBJ1-4|.|TRBV29-1
CSAYNTRDNNEKLFF
TGCAGCGCCTATAATACCCGGGACAATAATGAAAAACTGTTTTTT
>.|TRBJ1-5|TRBD1|TRBV28
CASSPGGSYNQPQHF
TGTGCCAGCAGCCCAGGGGGGTCCTATAATCAGCCCCAGCATTTT
>.|TRBJ1-6|TRBD1|TRBV19
CASQNRGLNSPLHF
TGTGCCAGTCAGAACAGGGGGCTCAATTCACCCCTCCACTTT
>few|TRBJ1-4|.|TRBV4-1
CASSQDPHGNEKLFF
TGCGCCAGCAGCCAAGATCCCCACGGGAATGAAAAACTGTTTTTT
>.|TRBJ2-3|.|TRBV4-1
CASSQDWLVGTDTQYF
TGCGCCAGCAGCCAAGATTGGCTGGTCGGCACAGATACGCAGTATTTT
>.|TRBJ1-2|TRBD1|TRBV6-5
CASRPDRGDYGYTF
TGTGCCAGCAGACCCGACAGGGGCGACTATGGCTACACCTTC
>.|TRBJ2-7|.|TRBV27
CASSRSDREGEQYF
TGTGCCAGCAGTCGGTCGGACAGGGAGGGCGAGCAGTACTTC
>.|TRBJ2-3|TRBD2|TRBV7-2
CASSLGWAGGATDTQYF
TGTGCCAGCAGCTTAGGGTGGGCGGGGGGCGCCACAGATACGCAGTATTTT
>.|TRBJ1-2|.|TRBV13
CASSLAQNYGYTF
TGTGCCAGCAGCTTAGCTCAGAACTATGGCTACACCTTC
>.|TRBJ2-1|.|TRBV3-1/TRBV3-2
CASSQDMGNYNEQFF
TGTGCCAGCAGCCAAGATATGGGCAACTACAATGAGCAGTTCTTC
>once|TRBJ1-2|TRBD1|TRBV7-6
CASSPDRGAYGYTF
TGTGCCAGCAGCCCGGACAGGGGTGCCTATGGCTACACCTTC
>.|TRBJ1-2|.|TRBV19
CASSRGNYGYTF
TGTGCCAGTAGTCGGGGGAACTATGGCTACACCTTC
>.|TRBJ1-5|TRBD1|TRBV19
CASSMPGTGGHYNQPQHF
TGTGCCAGTAGTATGCCCGGGACAGGGGGACACTACAATCAGCCCCAGCATTTT
>.|TRBJ1-2|.|TRBV10-2
CASTDPPGFTYGYTF
TGCGCCAGCACCGATCCACCGGGGTTTACCTATGGCTACACCTTC
>.|TRBJ1-2|.|TRBV4-1
CASSQDRVLSGYTF
TGCGCCAGCAGCCAAGACAGGGTTTTATCTGGCTACACCTTC
>.|TRBJ1-6|TRBD1|TRBV30
CAWHKWTGWSPLHF
TGTGCCTGGCACAAATGGACAGGGTGGTCACCCCTCCACTTT
>.|TRBJ1-6|.|TRBV2
CAGAGDNSPLHF
TGTGCAGGGGCGGGGGATAATTCACCCCTCCACTTT
>.|TRBJ1-2|.|TRBV6-5
CASSYRDLANYGYTF
TGTGCCAGCAGTTACCGGGACTTAGCTAACTATGGCTACACCTTC
>.|TRBJ2-5|.|TRBV7-2
CASSLLAQETQYF
TGTGCCAGCAGCTTGTTAGCCCAAGAGACCCAGTACTTC
>.|TRBJ2-7|.|TRBV6-2/TRBV6-3
CASSEAYEQYF
TGTGCCAGCAGTGAGGCCTACGAGCAGTACTTC
>.|TRBJ2-7|.|TRBV4-3
CASSQGESSYEQYF
TGCGCCAGCAGCCAAGGGGAGAGCTCCTACGAGCAGTACTTC
>.|TRBJ1-1|.|TRBV30
CACGVNTEAFF
TGTGCCTGCGGGGTGAACACTGAAGCTTTCTTT
>.|TRBJ1-1|.|TRBV7-9
CASTPLGSYMNTEAFF
TGTGCCAGCACCCCACTAGGCTCTTACATGAACACTGAAGCTTTCTTT
>.|TRBJ2-7|.|TRBV7-2
CASSLGTQQYF
TGTGCCAGCAGCTTAGGAACTCAGCAGTACTTC
>.|TRBJ1-1|.|TRBV29-1
CSVEDSGNTEAFF
TGCAGCGTTGAAGATTCCGGGAACACTGAAGCTTTCTTT
>.|TRBJ1-2|.|TRBV30
CAWSSSGGGYTF
TGTGCCTGGAGTTCCTCCGGGGGTGGCTACACCTTC
>few|TRBJ2-4|TRBD2|TRBV6-6
CASIQGRTSENIQYF
TGTGCCAGCATACAGGGTAGGACTAGCGAAAACATTCAGTACTTC
>.|TRBJ1-5|.|TRBV7-9
CATGQGRDQPQHF
TGTGCCACGGGTCAGGGGAGGGATCAGCCCCAGCATTTT
>.|TRBJ2-1|TRBD2|TRBV7-2
CASSITSLGLAGMNEQFF
TGTGCCAGCAGCATAACCTCCCTGGGGCTAGCGGGAATGAATGAGCAGTTCTTC
>.|TRBJ1-5|.|TRBV29-1
CSVVVGGTNQPQHF
TGCAGCGTTGTTGTGGGGGGGACAAATCAGCCCCAGCATTTT
>.|TRBJ2-7|.|TRBV18
CASSPQGPGSYEQYF
TGTGCCAGCTCACCCCAGGGTCCTGGCTCCTACGAGCAGTACTTC
>.|TRBJ2-6|TRBD1|TRBV6-5
CASRTGGSGANVLTF
TGTGCCAGCAGGACAGGGGGCTCTGGGGCCAACGTCCTGACTTTC
>.|TRBJ1-6|.|TRBV2
CASIESSYNSPLHF
TGTGCCAGCATAGAGAGCTCCTATAATTCACCCCTCCACTTT
>.|TRBJ1-1|TRBD1|TRBV6-2/TRBV6-3
CASSYSWDRANTEAFF
TGTGCCAGCAGTTACTCATGGGACAGGGCGAACACTGAAGCTTTCTTT
>.|TRBJ1-4|TRBD1|TRBV11-2
CASSRTGAGEKLFF
TGTGCCAGCAGCCGGACAGGGGCCGGTGAAAAACTGTTTTTT
>.|TRBJ1-4|.|TRBV6-5
CASINTTNEKLFF
TGTGCCAGCATAAATACAACTAATGAAAAACTGTTTTTT
>.|TRBJ2-5|TRBD2|TRBV7-2
CASSYYGTSGETQYF
TGTGCCAGCAGCTACTACGGGACTAGCGGGGAGACCCAGTACTTC
>.|TRBJ2-7|.|TRBV7-2
CASSPDLGYEQYF
TGTGCCAGCAGCCCCGACCTAGGCTACGAGCAGTACTTC
>.|TRBJ2-3|TRBD2|TRBV15
CATSRTLAGAPTDTQYF
TGTGCCACCAGCAGAACTCTAGCGGGAGCACCCACAGATACGCAGTATTTT
>.|TRBJ1-1|.|TRBV3-1/TRBV3-2
CASSQLRGEAFF
TGTGCCAGCAGCCAGCTCAGAGGGGAAGCTTTCTTT
>.|TRBJ1-3|.|TRBV2
CASADTIYF
TGTGCCAGCGCAGACACCATATATTTT
>.|TRBJ1-1|TRBD1|TRBV7-3
CASSSTGGYRTEAFF
TGTGCCAGCAGCTCTACAGGGGGCTATCGGACTGAAGCTTTCTTT
>once|TRBJ2-7|TRBD2|TRBV7-6
CASSPQGLASYEQYF
TGTGCCAGCAGCCCGCAGGGACTAGCATCCTACGAGCAGTACTTC